This TCR beta chain appears in the sequencing data of a study of T cell repertoires in cytomegalovirus infection. TCRdb ran MiXCR on the reads and lists one entry per CDR3 protein. Found here are tens of thousands of distinct CDR3 sequences, around 33% of them singletons; the top ten hold around 70%. This clonotype occurred many times. Antigen: not known. Sequenced input: PBMCs, sequenced either directly or after in vitro stimulation (not recorded which). The receptor's source is a human donor in good health (CMV status not recorded). Some clones in this sample may be carry-over from other donors' samples.

The CDR3 loop is CASSLGTSTDTQYF. DNA of the CDR3: TGTGCCAGCAGCTTAGGTACTAGCACAGATACGCAGTATTTT. This chain links TRBV7-2 with TRBJ2-3; D is undetermined. The germline V and J ends were trimmed by 1 base and 0 bases, with 5 bases remaining between them. Germline CDR1 SGHTA, CDR2 FQGNSA. The CDR3 has 14 amino acids.